This is a list of T cell receptor beta chains from one sample in a study of T cell responses to AZD1222 COVID-19 vaccine. Libraries were prepared by immunoSEQ multiplex PCR; TCRdb keeps only in-frame clonotypes and omits some of them. The table records around 120,000 clones, roughly 90% of them present only once. The source was peripheral blood, collected on day 0 of AZD1222 vaccination. The source is an adult in good health. CDR3s include the opening cysteine and the closing phenylalanine or tryptophan. The D gene is left open where the match is weak. A clone size is listed for some rows: how often the clone was seen (once, few, many), or a class if it is expanded.

cdr3_length	d_call	clone_size	v_call	j_call	cdr3_nt	cdr3_aa
14	.	.	TRBV5-6	TRBJ1-1	TGTGCCAGCAGCCCCACCACAGAGAACACTGAAGCTTTCTTT	CASSPTTENTEAFF
15	.	.	TRBV10-3	TRBJ1-2	TGTGCCATCAGTGAGTCCAACAGGAAAGGTAAAGGCTACACCTTC	CAISESNRKGKGYTF
16	TRBD1	.	TRBV19	TRBJ2-7	TGTGCCAGTAGTAGACCCTCCGACAGGGGGGTCTACGAGCAGTACTTC	CASSRPSDRGVYEQYF
13	.	.	TRBV5-8	TRBJ2-1	TGTGCCAGCAGCCCCCTCCAGGGTAATGAGCAGTTCTTC	CASSPLQGNEQFF
13	.	once	TRBV5-1	TRBJ1-3	TGCGCCAGCAGCGTGCCCGCTGGAAACACCATATATTTT	CASSVPAGNTIYF
16	TRBD2	.	TRBV5-1	TRBJ2-5	TGCGCCAGCAGCTTGGTTGGGACTAGCGGGAAAGAGACCCAGTACTTC	CASSLVGTSGKETQYF
15	.	.	TRBV4-1	TRBJ2-7	TGCGCCAGCAGCCAAGGGAGGGGGGCTTCAAGCGAGCAGTACTTC	CASSQGRGASSEQYF
15	.	few	TRBV5-6	TRBJ1-2	TGTGCCAGCAGCTTGGCTTTAGGGTTCGACTATGGCTACACCTTC	CASSLALGFDYGYTF
15	.	.	TRBV19	TRBJ1-1	TGTGCCAGTAGCCGGAGACTGGGAGTCGGCACTGAAGCTTTCTTT	CASSRRLGVGTEAFF
16	TRBD2	.	TRBV3-1/TRBV3-2	TRBJ2-7	TGTGCCAGCAGCGAAGGACTAGCGGGAGGCAACTACGAGCAGTACTTC	CASSEGLAGGNYEQYF
16	.	once	TRBV7-3	TRBJ1-1	TGTGCCAGCAGCTTAATAGCGGGGCAGCCGAACACTGAAGCTTTCTTT	CASSLIAGQPNTEAFF
13	.	once	TRBV5-6	TRBJ2-3	TGTGCCAGCAGCTTGGGATATTTGGCTACGCAGTATTTT	CASSLGYLATQYF
18	TRBD1	.	TRBV6-2/TRBV6-3	TRBJ1-5	TGTGCCAGCAGTTACTCCGGGACAGGGACACGAGGCAATCAGCCCCAGCATTTT	CASSYSGTGTRGNQPQHF
16	TRBD2	.	TRBV7-2	TRBJ2-3	TGTGCCAGCAGCTTAGCGGGAGGGCCTCGCACAGATACGCAGTATTTT	CASSLAGGPRTDTQYF
15	.	once	TRBV6-1	TRBJ2-5	TGTGCCAGCAGTGAAACTCGACAAAATGGGCAGACCCAGTACTTC	CASSETRQNGQTQYF
17	.	.	TRBV2	TRBJ1-5	TGTGCCAGCAGGGAACACACAAAGATATATAGCAATCAGCCCCAGCATTTT	CASREHTKIYSNQPQHF
12	.	.	TRBV18	TRBJ2-1	TGTGCCAGCTCCGAATCCGGCAATGAGCAGTTCTTC	CASSESGNEQFF
12	.	.	TRBV14	TRBJ2-7	.	CASSFGQGARYF
14	.	.	TRBV6-5	TRBJ2-5	TGTGCCAGCAGTTACCTTGCCCAAGGAGAGACCCAGTACTTC	CASSYLAQGETQYF
15	.	.	TRBV14	TRBJ1-6	TGTGCCAGCAGCCAACAGGGGTTCGGGAATTCACCCCTCCACTTT	CASSQQGFGNSPLHF
14	TRBD1	.	TRBV29-1	TRBJ2-1	TGCAGCGTCGGACAGGGGTCTTATAGGAATGAGCAGTTCTTC	CSVGQGSYRNEQFF
12	.	few	TRBV5-1	TRBJ2-7	TGCGCCAGCAGCTTGGATGGCGGACTGCAGTACTTC	CASSLDGGLQYF
14	.	.	TRBV10-3	TRBJ2-4	TGTGCCATCAGTGGTAATGGGGTAGGAAACATTCAGTACTTC	CAISGNGVGNIQYF
18	TRBD2	.	TRBV27	TRBJ2-2	TGTGCCAGCAGTTCCATACCCTGGACTAGCGGGAACACCGGGGAGCTGTTTTTT	CASSSIPWTSGNTGELFF
13	TRBD2	.	TRBV7-3	TRBJ2-2	TGTGCCAGCAGCCAGACTAGCATCGGGGAGCTGTTTTTT	CASSQTSIGELFF
14	TRBD1	.	TRBV28	TRBJ1-2	TGTGCCAGCAGCTCCGGGGACAGGGTCCATGGCTACACCTTC	CASSSGDRVHGYTF
14	.	.	TRBV24-1	TRBJ1-2	TGTGCCACCAGTGATACGGCAGGAAACTATGGCTACACCTTC	CATSDTAGNYGYTF
13	TRBD1	.	TRBV5-1	TRBJ2-7	TGCGCCAGCAGCCTCGGGACAGTCTACGAGCAGTACTTC	CASSLGTVYEQYF
11	.	.	TRBV6-5	TRBJ1-1	TGTGCCAGCTTTGGGAACACTGAAGCTTTCTTT	CASFGNTEAFF
15	TRBD2	.	TRBV5-4	TRBJ2-7	TGTGCCAGCAGCTTTGGGCAGCGGGGCACCTACGAGCAGTACTTC	CASSFGQRGTYEQYF
15	.	.	TRBV6-5	TRBJ2-7	TGTGCCAGCAGTTCCCGGACACCCTCTCTCGACGAGCAGTACTTC	CASSSRTPSLDEQYF
16	.	.	TRBV23-1	TRBJ2-5	TGCGCCAGCATTATTTTCCGACGGAGACTTGACGAGACCCAGTACTTC	CASIIFRRRLDETQYF
12	.	.	TRBV7-8	TRBJ1-4	TGTGCCAGCAGCCCCCAGGGGGAAAAACTGTTTTTT	CASSPQGEKLFF
13	.	.	TRBV5-1	TRBJ1-3	TGCGCCAGCAGCCGGGGCACTGGAAACACCATATATTTT	CASSRGTGNTIYF
13	.	few	TRBV5-1	TRBJ1-5	TGCGCCAGCAGCTGGCAGGGAAGTCAGCCCCAGCATTTT	CASSWQGSQPQHF
15	TRBD2	once	TRBV2	TRBJ2-7	TGTGCCAGCAGTGAAAGGCTAGCGGGACCAGGAGGGCAGTACTTC	CASSERLAGPGGQYF
15	.	.	TRBV7-9	TRBJ2-2	TGTGCCAGCAGCTTAGGCCTACAGGGCCCGGTGGGGCTGTTTTTT	CASSLGLQGPVGLFF
13	.	.	TRBV18	TRBJ1-2	TGTGCCAGCTCACCAGCCAGGGAGGATGGCTACACCTTC	CASSPAREDGYTF
14	.	.	TRBV15	TRBJ1-6	TGTGCCACCAGCCGGGACGGGACGGCTTCACCCCTCCACTTT	CATSRDGTASPLHF
17	.	once	TRBV9	TRBJ2-6	TGTGCCAGCAGCGTAGAGGCAGAATGGGGTGGGGCCAACGTCCTGACTTTC	CASSVEAEWGGANVLTF
15	.	.	TRBV5-1	TRBJ1-1	TGCGCCAGCAGCTCTACGGGGGGAGGCTCCACTGAAGCTTTCTTT	CASSSTGGGSTEAFF
17	TRBD1	.	TRBV24-1	TRBJ2-2	TGTGCCACCAGTGATTTGAGACAGGGGGTTAGGACCGGGGAGCTGTTTTTT	CATSDLRQGVRTGELFF
14	.	.	TRBV19	TRBJ1-1	TGTGCCAGTAGTATAGTATTAGGGGGGAGTGAAGCTTTCTTT	CASSIVLGGSEAFF
15	TRBD2	.	TRBV18	TRBJ2-7	TGTGCCAGCTCACCGACTAGCGGGAGGTTCTACGAGCAGTACTTC	CASSPTSGRFYEQYF
16	.	.	TRBV4-2	TRBJ1-3	TGTGCCAGCAGCCCCCTCGTCACAGGCTCTGGAAACACCATATATTTT	CASSPLVTGSGNTIYF
14	TRBD1	.	TRBV2	TRBJ1-6	TGTGCCAGCTTTAGTCGACAGGGGAATTCACCCCTCCACTTT	CASFSRQGNSPLHF
12	TRBD1	once	TRBV29-1	TRBJ2-3	TGCAGCTTAAGACAGGGCCCAGATACGCAGTATTTT	CSLRQGPDTQYF
14	TRBD1	.	TRBV28	TRBJ1-5	TGTGCCAGCAGTTGGACAGGGGTTAATCAGCCCCAGCATTTT	CASSWTGVNQPQHF
15	TRBD1	few	TRBV6-5	TRBJ2-6	TGTGCCAGCTTGACAGGGGGCTCTGGGGCCAACGTCCTGACTTTC	CASLTGGSGANVLTF